This T cell receptor beta chain appears in the sequencing data of a study of long-term antiretroviral therapy in people with HIV. At the level of the study: It was about a decade before the 2015 immediate-ART recommendation that the earliest samples were taken. The study's findings and limits: HIV repertoires spanned narrower CDR3 length ranges than controls.

Version v3.0 of the immunoSEQ assay was performed at survey level. Sequencing was directed toward about 40,000-55,000 T-cell genomes in each sample. Data came from immunoSEQ multiplex PCR; TCRdb stores just in-frame clones and leaves some out. The profile shows tens of thousands of clones, 90% to 95% of them singletons. On this clone itself: Its target is not known.

The specimen was unsorted PBMCs, collected 3.7 years after starting antiretroviral therapy. This clonotype was obtained from a woman between 45 and 60 years old with HIV.

The CDR3 nucleotides are TGCGCCAGCAGCGGACGGGGGAGGGATGAGCAGTTCTTC. It translates to CASSGRGRDEQFF. This chain uses TRBV5-1 with TRBJ2-1, with 7 bases matching TRBD2. This CDR3 is 13 amino acids long. The V gene's germline CDR1 is SGHRS and CDR2 YFSETQ. Trimming removed 4 bases from V and 8 bases from J; junction bases left unmatched: 6.